Listed here are 14 T cell receptor beta chains from one sample, sequenced in a study of T cell responses to AZD1222 COVID-19 vaccine. Profiling relied on immunoSEQ multiplex PCR, and the TCRdb table lists in-frame clones only, not all of them. The sample has 95,000 to 150,000 clones, roughly nine tenths seen once. Source: peripheral blood, taken on day 0 of AZD1222 vaccination. The receptors were gathered from an adult in good health.

This clone was picked up one time. J is TRBJ1-1 and V is TRBV27; TRBD1 is a possible D gene (6 bases). In germline, CDR1 is MNHEY, CDR2 SMNVEV (reference sequence). The CDR3 runs 13 residues. Deletions cut 3 bases from V and 6 bases from J, with 11 bases between. CDR3 protein: CASSLVGAAEAFF. In DNA, the CDR3 is TGTGCCAGCAGTTTGGTGGGGGCCGCTGAAGCTTTCTTT.

In DNA, the CDR3 is TGTGCCAGCAGCTTACTAGGGTACGAGCAGTACTTC. Translating it yields CASSLLGYEQYF. The V and J genes are TRBV5-8 and TRBJ2-7, with a weak D call TRBD2 (5 bases). This CDR3 spans 12 amino acids. V was shortened by 2 bases and J by 4 bases, with 7 bases between the two germline ends. Germline lookup yields CDR1 SGHTS and CDR2 YDEGEE.

The chain couples TRBV19 to TRBJ2-3, with TRBD1 matching 8 bases. The germline V gene has CDR1 LNHDA and CDR2 SQIVND (reference sequence). The CDR3 runs 15 residues. V lost 8 bases and J lost 7; bases outside the gene matches: 14. CDR3 amino acids: CASSLQGEALNTQYF. CDR3 DNA sequence: TGTGCCAGTTCCCTACAGGGGGAAGCACTAAATACGCAGTATTTT.

The gene calls are TRBV3-1 (or the pseudogene TRBV3-2) and TRBJ2-3, with TRBD2 matching 12 bases. Looked up from germline, CDR1 is LGHDT and CDR2 is YNNKEL (reference sequence). V lost 3 bases, J lost 2 bases, and 6 bases stayed unmatched. The CDR3 is made up of 17 amino acids. The CDR3, as DNA: TGTGCCAGCAGCCAGTCTAGCGGGGGGGCCCTCACAGATACGCAGTATTTT. Its translation is CASSQSSGGALTDTQYF.

About this clone itself: Other DNA sequences in the same sample also yield this CDR3. The V call is TRBV6-2 or TRBV6-3, the J call TRBJ1-2; D is unclear. Germline assignment: CDR1 MNHEY and CDR2 SVGEGT. This CDR3 is built from 11 residues. Deletions cut 6 bases from V and 2 bases from J, with 4 bases between. Written as DNA, the CDR3 is TGTGCCAGCAGCCAGAACTATGGCTACACCTTC. Its protein product is CASSQNYGYTF.

The rearrangement links TRBV9 to TRBJ2-1; D is undetermined. The V gene lost 4 bases and the J gene lost 3 bases, with 11 bases spanning the gap. In germline, CDR1 is SGDLS, CDR2 YYNGEE. This CDR3 is 14 amino acids long. The CDR3: CASSPIEDYNEQFF. The CDR3, as DNA: TGTGCCAGCAGCCCGATTGAGGACTACAATGAGCAGTTCTTC.

In its sample, this clone was seen a few times. V and J are TRBV19 and TRBJ1-1; D uncertain. V was clipped by 6 bases and J by 2 bases, with 31 bases between them. CDR1 and CDR2 (germline): LNHDA, SQIVND (reference sequence). This CDR3 comprises 20 residues. CDR3 residues: CASRPTPLGLRRVANTEAFF. The CDR3 region has the DNA TGTGCCAGTAGACCAACCCCCCTGGGCCTCAGGAGAGTGGCCAACACTGAAGCTTTCTTT.

The V gene is TRBV12-5, the J gene TRBJ1-5; a weak D match, TRBD1 (6 bases). The CDR3 is 17 residues long. Trimming stripped 1 base from V and 0 bases from J, with 13 bases between. Germline V CDR1 and CDR2: LGHNT, FRNRAP. CDR3 DNA: TGTGCTAGTGGTTTGGAAAGGGGGTCCCTTAGCAATCAGCCCCAGCATTTT. Encoded protein: CASGLERGSLSNQPQHF.

This chain links TRBV5-1 with TRBJ2-3, with D hard to call. The CDR3 spans 15 residues. Trimming took 2 bases from V and 1 from J, leaving 11 bases between them. Germline values: CDR1 SGHRS, CDR2 YFSETQ. CDR3 sequence reads: CASSFPLAGTDTQYF. CDR3 DNA sequence: TGCGCCAGCAGCTTCCCCCTTGCAGGCACAGATACGCAGTATTTT.

This chain uses TRBV6-2 or TRBV6-3 with TRBJ2-5; no definite D call. The V and J ends lost 4 bases and 5 bases respectively, with 20 bases between them. CDR1 is MNHEY, CDR2 SVGEGT, per germline. The CDR3 is made up of 16 amino acids. The CDR3 sequence: CASSSPYSMSSETQYF. The CDR3 coding sequence is TGTGCCAGCAGTTCGCCCTACAGTATGAGTAGCGAGACCCAGTACTTC.

This chain joins TRBV6-5 and TRBJ2-2, with D unclear. Trimming stripped 5 bases from V and 5 bases from J, with 6 bases between. This CDR3 spans 12 amino acids. CDR1 is MNHEY, CDR2 SVGAGI, per germline. CDR3 residues: CASSHGTGELFF. The CDR3 nucleotides are TGTGCCAGCAGTCATGGAACCGGGGAGCTGTTTTTT.

The count of this clone is one. The chain combines TRBV6-5 with TRBJ1-3; no definite D call. The CDR3 is 14 amino acids. V lost 6 bases to trimming and J lost 7 bases, with 16 bases between them. Germline V gene data show CDR1 as MNHEY and CDR2 as SVGAGI. The CDR3 bases are TGTGCCAGCAGGGATCGAATTGGACTTAACACCATATATTTT. Translated: CASRDRIGLNTIYF.

The CDR3 loop reads CASSLAMRANYEQYF. The CDR3 coding sequence is TGTGCCAGCAGCTTAGCCATGCGGGCGAACTACGAGCAGTACTTC. The V call is TRBV7-8, the J call TRBJ2-7, with D perhaps TRBD2 (5 bases). Germline V gene data show CDR1 as SGHVS and CDR2 as FQNEAQ. Trimming shortened V by 0 bases and J by 3 bases, and 12 bases separated the two germline ends. The CDR3 totals 15 residues.

Details on this clone: Mismatch with germline at one junction end may stem from a read error. The V gene is TRBV6-5, the J gene TRBJ2-3, with D perhaps matching TRBD2 (6 bases). There are 15 residues in the CDR3. Germline V CDR1 and CDR2: MNHEY, SVGAGI. The CDR3 protein is CASSNSRDSRDTQYF. CDR3 coding DNA: TGTGCCAGCAGTAACTCCCGGGACTCGAGGGATACGCAGTATTTT.